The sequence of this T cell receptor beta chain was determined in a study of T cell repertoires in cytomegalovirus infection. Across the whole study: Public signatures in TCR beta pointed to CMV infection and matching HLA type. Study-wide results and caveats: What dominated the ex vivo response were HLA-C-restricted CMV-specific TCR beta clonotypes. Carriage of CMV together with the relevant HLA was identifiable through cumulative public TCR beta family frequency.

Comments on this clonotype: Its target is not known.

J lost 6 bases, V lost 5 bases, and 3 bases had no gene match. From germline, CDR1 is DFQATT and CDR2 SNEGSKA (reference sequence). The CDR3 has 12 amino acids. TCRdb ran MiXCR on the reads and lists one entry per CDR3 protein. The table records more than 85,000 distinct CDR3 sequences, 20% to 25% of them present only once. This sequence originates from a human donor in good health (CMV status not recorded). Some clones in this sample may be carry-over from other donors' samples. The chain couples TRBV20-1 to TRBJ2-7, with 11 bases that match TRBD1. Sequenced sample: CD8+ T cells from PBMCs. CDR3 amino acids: CSAGGTGGEQYF. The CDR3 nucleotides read TGCAGTGCTGGCGGGACAGGGGGCGAGCAGTACTTC.